One sample yielded the 18 T cell receptor beta chains listed below, sequenced in a study of cytomegalovirus exposure and HLA in healthy donors (dated 2017 in TCRdb). Libraries were constructed by the immunoSEQ multiplex PCR assay. For the multiplex PCR, a mixture combining 60 forward primers for TCR Vbeta segments and 13 reverse primers for TCR Jbeta segments was used. Not all clones reach the TCRdb copy of this immuneACCESS table, which keeps in-frame sequences only. Checked studies attribute under half of the gap to unresolved V genes and leave the rest unexplained. For this sample there are about 250,000 clones; around 66% appear just once. The leading ten clones occupy approximately 2.1% of the sample. The sequencing input was PBMCs. These TCRs come from a female donor in good health and CMV-seronegative.

V and J are TRBV2 and TRBJ2-2; D possibly corresponds to TRBD2 (5 bases). V lost 4 bases and J 5 bases, leaving 14 bases between the germline ends. Germline assignment: CDR1 SNHLY and CDR2 FYNNEI. This CDR3 comprises 15 residues. The CDR3 nucleotides read TGTGCCAGCAGTGGGAGTTCCGGGGTAACCGGGGAGCTGTTTTTT. Translating gives CASSGSSGVTGELFF.

The V gene is TRBV5-1, the J gene TRBJ2-1, with TRBD2 matching 9 bases. The CDR3 loop spans 17 amino acids. Germline values: CDR1 SGHRS, CDR2 YFSETQ. V lost 3 bases to trimming and J lost 5 bases; unmatched junction nucleotides: 12. CDR3 DNA sequence: TGCGCCAGCAGCTCACTTCAGGCGGGAGGGTCCCACAATGAGCAGTTCTTC. Its protein product is CASSSLQAGGSHNEQFF.

This rearrangement joins TRBV5-1 to TRBJ2-7; D is uncertain. V was shortened by 0 bases and J by 2 bases, with 6 bases between the two germline ends. The V gene's germline CDR1 is SGHRS and CDR2 YFSETQ. The CDR3 runs 13 residues. The CDR3 spells CASSLGEPYEQYF. The CDR3, as DNA: TGCGCCAGCAGCTTGGGAGAGCCCTACGAGCAGTACTTC.

The V call is TRBV7-9, the J call TRBJ1-1, with 10 bases matching TRBD1. This CDR3 contains 15 residues. V lost 4 bases, J lost 5 bases, and 7 bases stayed unmatched. The germline gives CDR1 SEHNR, CDR2 FQNEAQ (reference sequence). CDR3 in DNA: TGTGCCAGCAGCTACTTCCGGGACAGGGGAACTGAAGCTTTCTTT. It codes for CASSYFRDRGTEAFF.

This chain connects TRBV14 to TRBJ2-5; 7 nucleotides align to TRBD2. Germline values: CDR1 SGHDN, CDR2 FVKESK. The CDR3 runs to 15 residues. The V and J ends lost 1 base and 3 bases, in that order; junction bases with no gene match: 5. As DNA, the CDR3 is TGTGCCAGCAGCCAAGCGTGGCGGGAGAAAGAGACCCAGTACTTC. Translating gives CASSQAWREKETQYF. Based on the CDR3 plus reference TRBV14 and TRBJ2-5, the full variable domain is EAGVTQFPSHSVIEKGQTVTLRCDPISGHDNLYWYRRVMGKEIKFLLHFVKESKQDESGMPNNRFLAERTGGTYSTLKVQPAELEDSGVYFCASSQAWREKETQYFGPGTRLLVL.

V is TRBV18 and J is TRBJ2-5; weak D call: TRBD1 (6 bases). Looked up from germline, CDR1 is KGHSH and CDR2 is LQKENI. Trimming cost V 3 bases and J 2 bases, with 13 bases left between them. The CDR3 is made up of 15 amino acids. The CDR3 loop is CASSPNPGQQETQYF. CDR3 DNA: TGTGCCAGCTCACCCAACCCGGGACAACAAGAGACCCAGTACTTC.

This clone showed up just a few times. The rearrangement joins TRBV10-3 to TRBJ2-1; 8 bases are a match to TRBD2. Germline CDR1 reads ENHRY; CDR2 reads SYGVKD. J was trimmed by 5 bases and V by 8 bases; bases with no gene match: 5. The CDR3 runs to 13 residues. The CDR3 region has the DNA TGTGCCATCGCAAGCGGGGGTAACAATGAGCAGTTCTTC. As protein: CAIASGGNNEQFF.

This chain uses TRBV4-1 with TRBJ2-3; D might be TRBD2 (5 bases). The CDR3 runs 14 residues. The germline gives CDR1 MGHRA, CDR2 YSYEKL. The germline V and J ends were trimmed by 1 base and 4 bases, with 9 bases remaining between them. CDR3 amino acids: CASSQGLTADTQYF. For the CDR3, the DNA is TGCGCCAGCAGCCAAGGACTAACCGCAGATACGCAGTATTTT.

The V gene is TRBV9, the J gene TRBJ2-1; 9 bases map to TRBD2. This CDR3 spans 15 amino acids. V shed 4 bases, J shed 4 bases, and the junction held 6 bases outside the gene matches. CDR1 and CDR2 from the germline V gene are SGDLS and YYNGEE. The CDR3 loop reads CASSPRLAGYNEQFF. Written as DNA, the CDR3 is TGTGCCAGCAGCCCCCGGCTAGCGGGATACAATGAGCAGTTCTTC.

V and J are TRBV30 and TRBJ2-7; D ambiguous. V lost 1 base to trimming and J lost 3 bases, with 4 bases between them. Germline CDR1 and CDR2: GTSNPN and SVGIG (reference sequence). The CDR3 consists of 11 residues. The CDR3 is CAWSGLYEQYF. The CDR3 region has the DNA TGTGCCTGGAGTGGACTCTACGAGCAGTACTTC.

The J gene is TRBJ2-1, the V gene TRBV6-5; 9 bases are a match to TRBD1. The CDR3 totals 16 residues. The V and J ends lost 0 bases and 4 bases, in that order; junction bases with no gene match: 4. CDR1 is MNHEY and CDR2 is SVGAGI in the germline V gene. CDR3 nucleotides: TGTGCCAGCAGTTACTCCGGGACAGGGCCTTACAATGAGCAGTTCTTC. Residues: CASSYSGTGPYNEQFF.

The rearrangement joins TRBV5-4 to TRBJ2-7; 7 nucleotides match TRBD2. The V segment lost 4 bases and the J segment 5 bases; nucleotides outside the gene matches: 12. Germline CDR1 SGHNT, CDR2 YYREEE (reference sequence). This CDR3 has 15 amino acids. For the CDR3, the DNA is TGTGCCAGCAGCCTGGGGGGGGTCTCGAGGGACGAGCAGTACTTC. Its translation is CASSLGGVSRDEQYF.

The CDR3 region is CASSQVQDLGGYTF. DNA of the CDR3: TGCGCCAGCAGCCAAGTACAGGACCTGGGGGGCTACACCTTC. The chain joins TRBV4-1 to TRBJ1-2; D might be TRBD1 (5 bases). From germline, CDR1 is MGHRA and CDR2 YSYEKL. V was trimmed by 1 base and J by 8 bases, leaving 14 bases between them. CDR3 length equals 14 residues.

This clone came up once. The chain is built from TRBV5-1 and TRBJ2-3, with no clear D. Germline lookup yields CDR1 SGHRS and CDR2 YFSETQ. This CDR3 has 14 residues. With 0 bases removed from V and 4 bases from J, the gap between germline ends came to 9 bases. The CDR3 reads CASSLASFPDTQYF. CDR3 DNA sequence: TGCGCCAGCAGCTTGGCGTCTTTCCCAGATACGCAGTATTTT.

A few counts support this clone. V and J are TRBV5-1 and TRBJ2-7, with 13 bases identical to TRBD2. Germline V gene data show CDR1 as SGHRS and CDR2 as YFSETQ. The V gene end was trimmed by 4 bases and the J gene end by 8 bases; junction bases not matched to a gene: 9. The CDR3 has 15 amino acids. The CDR3 bases are TGCGCCAGCAGCCTCGAACTAGCGGGAGGGGACCAGCAGTACTTC. As protein: CASSLELAGGDQQYF.

J is TRBJ2-7 and V is TRBV7-8, with D possibly matching TRBD1 (6 bases). The V end lost 5 bases, the J end lost 2 bases, and 19 bases lay between the germline ends. The CDR3 totals 16 residues. Germline V lookup: CDR1 SGHVS, CDR2 FQNEAQ. CDR3 in amino acids: CASSLGPQGVAYEQYF. In DNA form, the CDR3 reads TGTGCCAGCAGCCTTGGTCCACAGGGCGTAGCCTACGAGCAGTACTTC.

This clone was seen a few times. V and J are TRBV5-1 and TRBJ2-3; a possible D gene is TRBD2 (6 bases). The CDR3 is made up of 18 amino acids. Germline-derived CDR1 and CDR2 are SGHRS and YFSETQ. Trimming cost V 4 bases and J 0 bases, with 21 bases left between them. CDR3 in DNA: TGCGCCAGCAGCCCGACCGGTTCGTCTAGCGCTAGCACAGATACGCAGTATTTT. Translation: CASSPTGSSSASTDTQYF.

The rearrangement uses TRBV28 and TRBJ2-2, with a weak D call TRBD1 (6 bases). The V and J ends lost 6 bases and 5 bases respectively, with 19 bases between them. The CDR3 covers 16 residues. Looked up from germline, CDR1 is MDHEN and CDR2 is SYDVKM. CDR3 DNA: TGTGCCAGCAGCCCGCAAGGACAGCTGGGTACCGGGGAGCTGTTTTTT. This sequence encodes CASSPQGQLGTGELFF.